These 14 T cell receptor beta chains share one sample of origin, sequenced in a study of blood T cell repertoires in COVID-19. This table comes from immunoSEQ multiplex PCR, and its TCRdb copy is limited to in-frame clones, with some not included. The sample includes about 170,000 clones, 88% seen only once; the top ten take roughly 2%. The specimen sequenced was peripheral blood. The receptor source for this set is a man aged 45-60 years who had recovered from COVID-19.

This clone has just one count. The gene calls are TRBV3-1 (or the pseudogene TRBV3-2) and TRBJ2-3, with 10 bases matching TRBD2. CDR3 size: 17 residues. Germline-derived CDR1 and CDR2 are LGHDT and YNNKEL (reference sequence). The J segment lost 1 base and the V segment lost 4 bases, leaving 8 bases of the junction unmatched. CDR3 DNA sequence: TGTGCCAGCAGCCTGATGCTAGCGGGGGTGGGCACAGATACGCAGTATTTT. Its translation is CASSLMLAGVGTDTQYF.

The chain is built from TRBV30 and TRBJ1-4; 7 nucleotides align to TRBD1. Trimming removed 0 bases from V and 6 bases from J; junction bases left unmatched: 7. CDR1 is GTSNPN, CDR2 SVGIG, per germline (reference sequence). This CDR3 has 15 residues. The CDR3 protein is CAWSVRQGGYEKLFF. As DNA, the CDR3 is TGTGCCTGGAGTGTAAGACAGGGTGGTTATGAAAAACTGTTTTTT.

This sequence joins TRBV19 and TRBJ1-5; D possibly corresponds to TRBD1 (5 bases). There are 14 residues in the CDR3. From germline, CDR1 is LNHDA and CDR2 SQIVND (reference sequence). Trimming stripped 2 bases from V and 1 base from J, with 6 bases between. Here the CDR3 reads CASSINRSNQPQHF. Written as DNA, the CDR3 is TGTGCCAGTAGTATAAACAGGAGCAATCAGCCCCAGCATTTT.

The CDR3, as DNA: TGCGCCAGCACCTCCAGACTAGCGGGAACCACAGATACGCAGTATTTT. This gives the protein CASTSRLAGTTDTQYF. The rearrangement joins TRBV5-1 to TRBJ2-3, with 11 bases matching TRBD2. From germline, CDR1 is SGHRS and CDR2 YFSETQ. The length of the CDR3 is 16 residues. V dropped 6 bases and J dropped 2; count of bases not matched to a gene: 8.

This clone was seen a single time. The chain joins TRBV5-1 to TRBJ2-5; D may be TRBD2 (7 bases). V lost 0 bases, J lost 1 base, and 16 bases lay in between. Looked up from germline, CDR1 is SGHRS and CDR2 is YFSETQ. The CDR3 runs to 17 residues. The CDR3 DNA follows: TGCGCCAGCAGCTTGGATCGGCGGGGGCTATCCCAAGAGACCCAGTACTTC. The encoded protein is CASSLDRRGLSQETQYF.

This rearrangement joins TRBV27 to TRBJ1-4, with D possibly TRBD1 on 5 matching bases. CDR1 and CDR2 (germline): MNHEY, SMNVEV (reference sequence). The CDR3 has 14 residues. V shed 3 bases and J shed 3 bases, with 8 bases lying between them. The DNA of the CDR3 is TGTGCCAGCAGTTTTAGACAGCCTAATGAAAAACTGTTTTTT. Residues: CASSFRQPNEKLFF.

This sequence joins TRBV7-2 and TRBJ2-4, with 8 bases lining up with TRBD2. Germline lookup yields CDR1 SGHTA and CDR2 FQGNSA. This CDR3 comprises 16 residues. Trimming took 1 base from V and 2 from J; bases not matched to a gene: 4. The CDR3 loop reads CASSLGSGATKNIQYF. In nucleotides, the CDR3 is TGTGCCAGCAGCTTAGGTAGCGGGGCCACCAAAAACATTCAGTACTTC.

The rearrangement uses TRBV7-2 and TRBJ1-1, with TRBD1 identical over 12 bases. Germline values: CDR1 SGHTA, CDR2 FQGNSA. J was trimmed by 5 bases and V by 5 bases; bases with no gene match: 6. The CDR3 spans 15 residues. DNA for the CDR3: TGTGCCAGCAGCCAAGGGACAGGGGGCAGGACTGAAGCTTTCTTT. Translating it yields CASSQGTGGRTEAFF.

This chain links TRBV18 with TRBJ2-3, with unresolved D. Germline V lookup: CDR1 KGHSH, CDR2 LQKENI. CDR3 length: 15 amino acids. Between the trimmed V and J ends, which lost 1 base and 3 bases, there was a span of 11 bases. CDR3 residues: CASSPLPDKTDTQYF. CDR3 DNA sequence: TGTGCCAGCTCACCACTTCCCGACAAAACAGATACGCAGTATTTT.

V is TRBV27 and J is TRBJ1-1; no reliable D call. Trimming removed 1 base at V and 3 bases at J, with 6 bases between. The CDR3 spans 13 residues. Germline V gene sequence: CDR1 MNHEY, CDR2 SMNVEV (reference sequence). The DNA of the CDR3 is TGTGCCAGCAGTTTATTGGGCCACACTGAAGCTTTCTTT. Its protein is CASSLLGHTEAFF.

The rearrangement links TRBV3-1 (or the pseudogene TRBV3-2) to TRBJ2-2; TRBD1 might be the D (5 bases). The germline gives CDR1 LGHDT, CDR2 YNNKEL (reference sequence). This CDR3 has 14 residues. V lost 5 bases to trimming and J lost 2 bases, with 9 bases between them. The CDR3 loop is CASSTGHNTGELFF. The CDR3 DNA follows: TGTGCCAGCAGCACCGGACACAACACCGGGGAGCTGTTTTTT.

The CDR3 region is CASLQGVRSQPQHF. The CDR3 coding sequence is TGTGCCAGCCTACAGGGAGTTCGTAGTCAGCCCCAGCATTTT. J is TRBJ1-5 and V is TRBV28; D might be TRBD1 (6 bases). Germline V CDR1 and CDR2: MDHEN, SYDVKM. V shed 8 bases and J shed 6 bases, with 17 bases lying between them. The CDR3 has 14 residues.

V and J are TRBV11-2 and TRBJ2-3; TRBD1 agrees at 9 bases. The V gene's germline CDR1 is SGHAT and CDR2 FQNNGV. The J segment lost 2 bases and the V segment lost 3 bases, leaving 3 bases of the junction unmatched. The CDR3 consists of 15 residues. The CDR3 here is CASSFGTGSTDTQYF. CDR3 DNA sequence: TGTGCCAGCAGCTTCGGGACAGGGTCCACAGATACGCAGTATTTT.

The chain employs TRBV28 and TRBJ2-7, with a possible D match to TRBD2 (5 bases). CDR3 length equals 13 residues. Trimming pared 6 bases from V and 12 bases from J, leaving 21 bases between. Germline V lookup: CDR1 MDHEN, CDR2 SYDVKM. The DNA for the CDR3 is TGTGCCAGCAGCCGGAGGATATTAGGGATGGGGTACTTC. Amino acid sequence: CASSRRILGMGYF.